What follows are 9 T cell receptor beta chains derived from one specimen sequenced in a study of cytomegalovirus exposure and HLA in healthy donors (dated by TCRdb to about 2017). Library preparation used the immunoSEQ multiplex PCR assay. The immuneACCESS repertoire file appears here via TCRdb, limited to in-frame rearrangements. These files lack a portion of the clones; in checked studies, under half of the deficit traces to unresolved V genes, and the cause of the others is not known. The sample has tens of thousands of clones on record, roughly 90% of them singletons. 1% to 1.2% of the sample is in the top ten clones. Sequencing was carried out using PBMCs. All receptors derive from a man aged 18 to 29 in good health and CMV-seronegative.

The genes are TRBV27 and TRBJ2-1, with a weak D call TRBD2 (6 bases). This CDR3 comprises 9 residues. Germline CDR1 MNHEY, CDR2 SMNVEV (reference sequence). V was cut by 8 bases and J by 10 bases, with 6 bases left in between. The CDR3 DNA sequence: TGTGCCAGCGGGAGGGAGCAGTTCTTC. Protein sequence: CASGREQFF.

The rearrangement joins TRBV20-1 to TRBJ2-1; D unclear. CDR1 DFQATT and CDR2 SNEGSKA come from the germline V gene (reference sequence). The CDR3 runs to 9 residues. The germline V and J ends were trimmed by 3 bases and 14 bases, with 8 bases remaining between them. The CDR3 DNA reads TGCAGTGCTAGTTCGGCGGAGTTCTTC. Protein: CSASSAEFF.

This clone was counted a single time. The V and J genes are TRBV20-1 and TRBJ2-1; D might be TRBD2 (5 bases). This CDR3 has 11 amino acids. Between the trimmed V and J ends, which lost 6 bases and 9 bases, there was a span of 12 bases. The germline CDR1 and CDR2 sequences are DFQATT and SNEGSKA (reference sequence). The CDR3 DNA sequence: TGCAGTGCCTTCCGGGGTGGTGAGCAGTTCTTC. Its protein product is CSAFRGGEQFF.

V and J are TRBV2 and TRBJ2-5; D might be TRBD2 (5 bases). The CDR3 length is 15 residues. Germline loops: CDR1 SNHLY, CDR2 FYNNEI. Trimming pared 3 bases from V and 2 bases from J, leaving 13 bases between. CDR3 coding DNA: TGTGCCAGCAGTGAGGACTTCTCTACGCAAGAGACCCAGTACTTC. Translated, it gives CASSEDFSTQETQYF.

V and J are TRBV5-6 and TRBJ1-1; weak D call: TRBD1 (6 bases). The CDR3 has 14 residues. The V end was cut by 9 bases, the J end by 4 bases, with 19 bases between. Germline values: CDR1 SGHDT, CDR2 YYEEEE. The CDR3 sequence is CATTSTGFATEAFF. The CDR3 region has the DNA TGTGCCACAACATCAACAGGGTTTGCCACTGAAGCTTTCTTT.

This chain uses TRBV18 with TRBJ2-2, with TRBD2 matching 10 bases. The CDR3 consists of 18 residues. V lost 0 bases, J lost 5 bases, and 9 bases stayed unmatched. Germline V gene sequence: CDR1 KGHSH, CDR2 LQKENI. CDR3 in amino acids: CASSPPEASGRGTGELFF. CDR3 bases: TGTGCCAGCTCACCACCGGAGGCTAGCGGGAGAGGAACCGGGGAGCTGTTTTTT.

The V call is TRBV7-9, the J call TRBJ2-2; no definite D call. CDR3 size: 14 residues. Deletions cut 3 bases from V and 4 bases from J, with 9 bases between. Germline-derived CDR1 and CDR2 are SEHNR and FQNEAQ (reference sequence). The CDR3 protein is CASSLNPGTGELFF. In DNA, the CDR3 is TGTGCCAGCAGCTTGAATCCGGGCACCGGGGAGCTGTTTTTT.

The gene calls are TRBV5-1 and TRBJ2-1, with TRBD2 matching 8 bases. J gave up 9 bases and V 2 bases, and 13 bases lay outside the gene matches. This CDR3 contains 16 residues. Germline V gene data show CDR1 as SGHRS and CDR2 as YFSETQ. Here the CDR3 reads CASSFTAGLVDTEQFF. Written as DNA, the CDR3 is TGCGCCAGCAGCTTTACGGCGGGACTAGTCGACACTGAGCAGTTCTTC.

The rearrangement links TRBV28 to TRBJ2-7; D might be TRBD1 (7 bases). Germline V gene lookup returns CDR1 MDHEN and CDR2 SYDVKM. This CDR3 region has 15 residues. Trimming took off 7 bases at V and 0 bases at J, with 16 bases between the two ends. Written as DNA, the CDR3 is TGTGCCAGCAACCCAGGGGGGACACTCTCCTACGAGCAGTACTTC. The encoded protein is CASNPGGTLSYEQYF.